The following is a T cell receptor (beta chain) sequence with its context. Its target is not known. The data are from a study of T cells in localized non-small cell lung cancer. TCRdb's table, derived via immunoSEQ multiplex PCR, lists solely in-frame clones and lacks some. The sample carries tens of thousands of clones, 80% to 85% recorded once. Overall study findings and caveats: As only one tumor region underwent sequencing, heterogeneity remains possible. Higher T cell density in the blood was associated with longer overall survival, whereas higher adjacent-lung clonality associated with shorter survival. Appearances in adjacent lung were noted for a median 57 of the top 100 tumor clones. Uninvolved adjacent lung had the highest recorded T cell clonality, with tumor below it.

The source was peripheral blood mononuclear cells, collected before any cancer treatment. This clonotype originated in a man aged 40-75 years with stage III lung adenocarcinoma.

The CDR3 region has the DNA TGTGCCAGCACCCATAGCGGGAGCCTTTTCCGTGAGCAGTTCTTC. Translation: CASTHSGSLFREQFF. The V and J genes are TRBV11-2 and TRBJ2-1; 9 nucleotides line up with TRBD2. V trimming: 7 bases; J trimming: 9 bases; junction bases outside the gene matches: 13. Germline values: CDR1 SGHAT, CDR2 FQNNGV. The CDR3 sequence is 15 residues long.